A selection of T cell receptor beta chains follows, all from one sample in a study of T cells in Graves' hyperthyroidism and ophthalmopathy. TCRdb re-derived calls from the multiplex PCR reads in MiXCR, one entry per CDR3 protein. The sample lists about 720,000 distinct CDR3 sequences; around a sixth were seen once. Sequenced material: blood. The receptors stem from a woman between 45 and 65 years old with Graves' hyperthyroidism that later progressed to Graves' ophthalmopathy. CDR3s include the opening cysteine and the closing phenylalanine or tryptophan. The order of the fields is V gene, J gene, clone size, D gene, CDR3 protein, CDR3 DNA. The D gene is left open where the match is weak. A row's size may be missing; if present it is once, few, many or a size class.

>TRBV20-1|TRBJ1-1|many|NA
CSAPGWDTEAFF
TGCAGTGCCCCCGGGTGGGACACTGAAGCTTTCTTT
>TRBV18|TRBJ2-1|NA|NA
CAGSLGTDNEQFF
TGTGCCGGCTCCCTGGGGACGGACAATGAGCAGTTCTTC
>TRBV5-1|TRBJ1-2|few|NA
CASSLSGQRPNYGYTF
TGCGCCAGCAGCTTGTCCGGACAGAGACCTAACTATGGCTACACCTTC
>TRBV5-1|TRBJ1-1|many|NA
CASSQYRVNTEAFF
TGCGCCAGCAGCCAGTACAGGGTGAACACTGAAGCTTTCTTT
>TRBV18|TRBJ2-5|many|NA
CASSPTGGHKETQYF
TGTGCCAGCTCCCCTACAGGAGGGCACAAAGAGACCCAGTACTTC
>TRBV2|TRBJ1-6|NA|NA
CASAGQSRSPLHF
TGTGCCAGTGCCGGGCAATCACGTTCACCCCTCCACTTT
>TRBV29-1|TRBJ1-5|few|TRBD1
CSVGWGQGSNQPQHF
TGCAGCGTCGGCTGGGGACAGGGTAGCAATCAGCCCCAGCATTTT
>TRBV20-1|TRBJ1-1|many|TRBD1
CSARDGTGGASEAFF
TGCAGTGCTAGAGATGGGACAGGGGGTGCGAGTGAAGCTTTCTTT
>TRBV6-2/TRBV6-3|TRBJ2-3|NA|NA
CASKAREWEDTQYF
TGTGCCAGCAAGGCCCGGGAATGGGAGGATACGCAGTATTTT
>TRBV19|TRBJ1-5|few|TRBD1
CASSRQGAGNQPQHF
TGTGCCAGTAGTAGACAGGGGGCAGGCAATCAGCCCCAGCATTTT
>TRBV5-1|TRBJ1-6|few|NA
CASSLEGSYRGSPLRF
TGCGCCAGCAGCTTGGAGGGGAGCTATAGGGGTTCACCCCTCCGCTTT
>TRBV6-1|TRBJ1-1|NA|NA
CASRNTGQRDTEAFF
TGTGCCAGCAGGAACACAGGGCAACGGGACACTGAAGCTTTCTTT
>TRBV10-1|TRBJ2-7|few|NA
CASSDDLGSYEQYF
TGCGCCAGCAGTGATGACCTGGGATCCTACGAGCAGTACTTC
>TRBV5-1|TRBJ2-7|many|TRBD1
CASSVGTGTTEQYF
TGCGCCAGCAGCGTGGGGACAGGGACCACCGAGCAGTACTTC
>TRBV6-1|TRBJ1-1|few|TRBD1
CASQGTGNTEAFF
TGTGCCAGCCAAGGGACAGGGAACACTGAAGCTTTCTTT
>TRBV6-2/TRBV6-3|TRBJ2-1|NA|TRBD2
CASSNPTNHLAVVGAYNEQFF
TGTGCCAGCAGTAACCCCACCAACCATCTAGCGGTCGTAGGGGCCTACAATGAGCAGTTCTTC
>TRBV6-5|TRBJ2-2|NA|NA
CASSYSGRQIANTGELFF
TGTGCCAGCAGTTACTCGGGCCGACAGATAGCGAACACCGGGGAGCTGTTTTTT
>TRBV5-1|TRBJ2-1|many|NA
CASSLARNPYNEQFF
TGCGCCAGCAGCTTGGCCCGAAACCCCTACAATGAGCAGTTCTTC
>TRBV7-3|TRBJ2-3|NA|NA
CASREGPGVDTQYF
TGTGCCAGCCGCGAGGGGCCGGGGGTAGATACGCAGTATTTT
>TRBV7-2|TRBJ2-2|many|TRBD1
CASSLPGTGGTGELFF
TGTGCCAGCAGCTTACCCGGGACAGGGGGCACCGGGGAGCTGTTTTTT
>TRBV12-5|TRBJ2-5|NA|NA
CASGLGQAPGETQYF
TGTGCTAGTGGTTTGGGACAGGCTCCGGGAGAGACCCAGTACTTC
>TRBV7-6|TRBJ1-4|NA|NA
CASSPVTLHEKLFF
TGTGCCAGCAGCCCGGTCACATTACATGAAAAACTGTTTTTT
>TRBV27|TRBJ2-2|NA|NA
CASQERVTGELFF
TGTGCCAGCCAGGAGAGGGTCACCGGGGAGCTGTTTTTT
>TRBV4-1|TRBJ1-2|few|TRBD1
CASSEIGQVDYGYTF
TGCGCCAGCAGCGAAATAGGACAGGTAGACTATGGCTACACCTTC
>TRBV12-3/TRBV12-4|TRBJ2-1|many|NA
CASSPSVQLGVSYNEQFF
TGTGCCAGCAGCCCCTCCGTCCAGTTGGGGGTCTCCTACAATGAGCAGTTCTTC
>TRBV20-1|TRBJ1-4|few|NA
CSAPGETANEKLFF
TGCAGTGCTCCCGGGGAGACGGCTAATGAAAAACTGTTTTTT
>TRBV18|TRBJ2-1|many|TRBD1
CASSPGTGSNEQFF
TGTGCCAGCTCACCCGGGACAGGATCGAATGAGCAGTTCTTC
>TRBV19|TRBJ1-2|NA|NA
CASSIEESANYGYTF
TGTGCCAGTAGTATAGAGGAGTCAGCTAACTATGGCTACACCTTC
>TRBV27|TRBJ1-2|NA|TRBD1
CASSPTGDFGYTF
TGTGCCAGCAGCCCGACAGGGGACTTTGGCTACACCTTC
>TRBV12-3/TRBV12-4|TRBJ2-1|NA|NA
CASSLLGAPTMTLFF
TGTGCCAGCAGCTTACTGGGGGCTCCTACAATGACCCTCTTCTTC
>TRBV11-2|TRBJ2-3|NA|TRBD1
CASSLNRGWQDTQYF
TGTGCCAGCAGCTTAAACAGGGGGTGGCAAGATACGCAGTATTTT
>TRBV12-3/TRBV12-4|TRBJ1-6|many|NA
CASSSGPYNSPLHF
TGTGCCAGCAGTTCGGGACCGTATAATTCACCCCTCCACTTT
>TRBV6-1|TRBJ2-7|NA|NA
CATAPLGQLSYEQYF
TGTGCCACCGCCCCCTTGGGGCAGCTCTCCTACGAGCAGTACTTC
>TRBV18|TRBJ2-3|few|NA
CASPPPRQLTDTQYF
TGTGCCAGCCCACCACCCCGGCAGCTCACAGATACGCAGTATTTT
>TRBV7-9|TRBJ1-4|many|NA
CASSYWTVGDEKLFF
TGTGCCAGCAGTTATTGGACAGTGGGGGATGAAAAACTGTTTTTT
>TRBV19|TRBJ2-1|NA|NA
CASSYSNEQFF
TGTGCCAGTAGCTATAGCAATGAGCAGTTCTTC
>TRBV6-1|TRBJ1-1|many|NA
CASTSSERNTEAFF
TGTGCCAGCACCTCCTCGGAGAGGAACACTGAAGCTTTCTTT
>TRBV20-1|TRBJ1-1|many|NA
CSARKPGTRNTEAFF
TGCAGTGCTAGAAAACCCGGGACCAGGAACACTGAAGCTTTCTTT
>TRBV7-9|TRBJ2-7|many|NA
CASSLLNSGGYEQYF
TGTGCCAGCAGCTTACTGAACTCCGGGGGATACGAGCAGTACTTC
>TRBV7-3|TRBJ1-6|few|NA
CASSLMSDFPPNIHF
TGTGCCAGCAGCTTAATGTCGGATTTTCCACCCAACATCCACTTT
>TRBV10-3|TRBJ2-3|NA|TRBD1
CAISESWDRVADTQYF
TGTGCCATCAGTGAGTCGTGGGACAGGGTTGCAGATACGCAGTATTTT
>TRBV20-1|TRBJ1-2|NA|NA
CSARDLQGLHGYTF
TGCAGTGCTAGAGACCTACAGGGATTGCATGGCTACACCTTC
>TRBV5-5|TRBJ2-3|NA|TRBD2
CASGRGVLDATQYF
TGTGCCAGTGGGCGGGGGGTCCTTGATGCAACGCAGTATTTT
>TRBV20-1|TRBJ1-1|NA|NA
CSARDRTVNTEAFF
TGCAGTGCTAGAGATCGGACAGTGAACACTGAAGCTTTCTTT
>TRBV11-2|TRBJ1-5|many|NA
CASGPGDNQPQHF
TGTGCCAGCGGGCCAGGGGACAATCAGCCCCAGCATTTT
>TRBV20-1|TRBJ2-5|NA|NA
CSASLWETQYF
TGCAGTGCTAGTCTCTGGGAGACCCAGTACTTC
>TRBV6-5|TRBJ1-4|few|TRBD1
CASSYHDRGANEKLFF
TGTGCCAGCAGTTACCACGACAGGGGAGCTAATGAAAAACTGTTTTTT
>TRBV7-8|TRBJ2-4|NA|TRBD1
CASSLEGQGENIQYF
TGTGCCAGCAGCTTAGAGGGGCAGGGGGAAAACATTCAGTACTTC
>TRBV7-3|TRBJ2-3|few|TRBD1
CASAKGTGGRRTDTQYF
TGTGCCAGCGCAAAAGGGACAGGGGGTCGACGCACAGATACGCAGTATTTT